This TCR beta chain was captured by sequencing in a study of T cell repertoires in cytomegalovirus infection. This clonotype was counted many times. Its cognate antigen is unknown. One entry per CDR3 protein, called by TCRdb with MiXCR from the reads. Altogether hundreds of thousands of distinct CDR3 sequences are present, roughly 28% being singletons, with the ten largest covering about 20%. This receptor was obtained from a human donor in good health (CMV status not recorded). Some clones in this sample may be carry-over from other donors' samples. This specimen was cultured PBMCs, taken from culture after CMV antigen stimulation.

The CDR3: CSQGINEQFF. CDR3 nucleotide sequence: TGCAGTCAGGGAATCAATGAGCAGTTCTTC. J is TRBJ2-1 and V is TRBV20-1, with a weak D call TRBD1 (5 bases). Germline loops: CDR1 DFQATT, CDR2 SNEGSKA (reference sequence). Trimming took 8 bases from V and 6 from J, leaving 8 bases between them. The CDR3 covers 10 residues.